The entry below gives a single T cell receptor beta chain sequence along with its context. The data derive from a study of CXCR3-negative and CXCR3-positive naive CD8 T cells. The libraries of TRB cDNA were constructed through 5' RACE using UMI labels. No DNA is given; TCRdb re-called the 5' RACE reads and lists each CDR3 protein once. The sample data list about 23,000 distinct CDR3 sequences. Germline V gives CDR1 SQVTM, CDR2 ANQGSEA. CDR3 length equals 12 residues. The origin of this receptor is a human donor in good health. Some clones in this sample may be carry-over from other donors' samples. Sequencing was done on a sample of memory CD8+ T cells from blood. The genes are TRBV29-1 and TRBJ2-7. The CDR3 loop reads CSVEDFNYEQYF.